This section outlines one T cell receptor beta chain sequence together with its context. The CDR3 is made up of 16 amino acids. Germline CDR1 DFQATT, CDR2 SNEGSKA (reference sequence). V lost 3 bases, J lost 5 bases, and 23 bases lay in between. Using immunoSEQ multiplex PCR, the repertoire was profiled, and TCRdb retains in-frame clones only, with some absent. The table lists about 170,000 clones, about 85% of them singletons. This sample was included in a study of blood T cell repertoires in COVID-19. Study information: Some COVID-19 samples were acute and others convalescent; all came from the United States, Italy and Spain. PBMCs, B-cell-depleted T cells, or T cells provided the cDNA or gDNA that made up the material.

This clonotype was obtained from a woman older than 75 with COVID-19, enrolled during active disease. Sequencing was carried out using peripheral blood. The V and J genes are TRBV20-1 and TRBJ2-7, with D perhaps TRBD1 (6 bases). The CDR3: CSASWDKWARVNEQYF. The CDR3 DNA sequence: TGCAGTGCTAGTTGGGACAAGTGGGCCAGGGTTAACGAGCAGTACTTC.